The 22 T cell receptor beta chains given below trace back to one sample, sequenced in a study of cytomegalovirus exposure and HLA in healthy donors. Primers for the PCR totalled 60 Vbeta and 13 Jbeta. Using immunoSEQ multiplex PCR, the repertoire was profiled, and TCRdb retains in-frame clones only, with some absent. The table shows about 170,000 clones, with about 75% occurring only once. Source material: PBMCs. These receptor sequences come from a woman aged 50 to 65 in good health and CMV-seropositive.

This chain joins TRBV29-1 and TRBJ2-6; the D gene is possibly TRBD1 (5 bases). This CDR3 is built from 17 residues. Germline CDR1 reads SQVTM; CDR2 reads ANQGSEA. Trimming took off 5 bases at V and 1 base at J, with 18 bases between the two ends. The CDR3 DNA reads TGCAGCGTTATATTAAACTATGGGGCTTCTGGGGCCAACGTCCTGACTTTC. It codes for CSVILNYGASGANVLTF.

The sample holds one count of this clone. The J gene is TRBJ2-1, the V gene TRBV28, with 7 bases fitting TRBD2. Trimming at V came to 4 bases and at J to 0 bases, leaving 12 bases not matched to a gene. From germline, CDR1 is MDHEN and CDR2 SYDVKM. The CDR3 extends over 18 amino acids. CDR3 coding DNA: TGTGCCAGCAGTTCCCCCCGGACTAGTTTAAACTCCTACAATGAGCAGTTCTTC. Encoded protein: CASSSPRTSLNSYNEQFF.

The V call is TRBV4-1, the J call TRBJ2-1, with 14 bases that match TRBD2. Looked up from germline, CDR1 is MGHRA and CDR2 is YSYEKL. The CDR3 totals 15 residues. V trimming: 6 bases; J trimming: 5 bases; junction bases outside the gene matches: 3. In DNA form, the CDR3 reads TGCGCCAGCAGGACGGGACTAGCGGGAGACAATGAGCAGTTCTTC. Encoded protein: CASRTGLAGDNEQFF.

J is TRBJ2-2 and V is TRBV21-1; TRBD1, the table's D call, was not compared with the DNA. TRBV21-1 is a pseudogene locus. The CDR3 sequence is 15 residues long. The CDR3 region has the DNA TGTGCCAGCAGCAAAGCCAGGGGTTCAACCGGGGAGCTGTTTTTT. It is translated as CASSKARGSTGELFF.

The V gene is TRBV9, the J gene TRBJ2-3; 10 bases match TRBD1. Germline values: CDR1 SGDLS, CDR2 YYNGEE. The CDR3 is made up of 15 amino acids. Trimming removed 3 bases from V and 3 bases from J; junction bases left unmatched: 4. The DNA for the CDR3 is TGTGCCAGCAGCGACCGGGACAGGGGAACAGATACGCAGTATTTT. Residues: CASSDRDRGTDTQYF.

This clone was picked up one time. V and J are TRBV9 and TRBJ2-1, with 7 bases aligning to TRBD2. This CDR3 has 16 residues. CDR1 and CDR2 from the germline V gene are SGDLS and YYNGEE. The J segment lost 6 bases and the V segment lost 4 bases, leaving 13 bases of the junction unmatched. The CDR3 nucleotides are TGTGCCAGCAGCCAAACGTCGGGGGGAGGGTTCAATGAGCAGTTCTTC. Protein sequence: CASSQTSGGGFNEQFF. Full variable domain (remainder filled in from reference TRBV9 and TRBJ2-1): DSGVTQTPKHLITATGQRVTLRCSPRSGDLSVYWYQQSLDQGLQFLIQYYNGEERAKGNILERFSAQQFPDLHSELNLSSLELGDSALYFCASSQTSGGGFNEQFFGPGTRLTVL.

The gene calls are TRBV5-1 and TRBJ1-1; D gene uncertain. The germline V gene encodes CDR1 SGHRS and CDR2 YFSETQ. This CDR3 spans 14 amino acids. The V and J ends lost 0 bases and 2 bases respectively, with 8 bases between them. The CDR3 nucleotides are TGCGCCAGCAGCTTGGCTTACGGTAACACTGAAGCTTTCTTT. This translates into CASSLAYGNTEAFF.

CDR3 residues: CASSPPYTEAFF. CDR3 DNA: TGTGCCAGTAGTCCCCCTTACACTGAAGCTTTCTTT. V gene TRBV19 combines with J gene TRBJ1-1, with unresolved D. Trimming stripped 5 bases from V and 3 bases from J, with 7 bases between. Germline V gene sequence: CDR1 LNHDA, CDR2 SQIVND (reference sequence). The CDR3 sequence is 12 residues long. Based on the CDR3 plus reference TRBV19 and TRBJ1-1, the full variable domain is DGGITQSPKYLFRKEGQNVTLSCEQNLNHDAMYWYRQDPGQGLRLIYYSQIVNDFQKGDIAEGYSVSREKKESFPLTVTSAQKNPTAFYLCASSPPYTEAFFGQGTRLTVV.

J is TRBJ2-3 and V is TRBV7-3; TRBD2 agrees at 7 bases. The germline CDR1 and CDR2 sequences are SGHTA and FQGTGA. The CDR3 runs to 16 residues. V gave up 1 base and J gave up 0 bases; unmatched junction bases: 4. The CDR3 bases are TGTGCCAGCAGCTTAAATAGCGGGCCTAGCACAGATACGCAGTATTTT. This encodes CASSLNSGPSTDTQYF.

The chain employs TRBV9 and TRBJ1-1; D is uncertain. This CDR3 contains 14 residues. V lost 4 bases to trimming and J lost 0 bases, with 10 bases between them. The V gene's germline CDR1 is SGDLS and CDR2 YYNGEE. The CDR3 reads CASSLSGLNTEAFF. The CDR3 coding sequence is TGTGCCAGCAGCCTTTCTGGCTTGAACACTGAAGCTTTCTTT.

The chain has TRBV28 and TRBJ1-1, with unresolved D. The ends were cut back, 5 bases at V and 0 bases at J, with 7 bases in the middle. The CDR3 length is 13 residues. Germline values: CDR1 MDHEN, CDR2 SYDVKM. CDR3 residues: CASSIQMNTEAFF. The CDR3 DNA sequence: TGTGCCAGCAGTATTCAGATGAACACTGAAGCTTTCTTT.

This clone was observed a handful of times. The V gene is TRBV2, the J gene TRBJ2-7; D remains unclear. Trimming stripped 6 bases from V and 0 bases from J, with 3 bases between. The CDR3 extends over 11 amino acids. Looked up from germline, CDR1 is SNHLY and CDR2 is FYNNEI. CDR3 region: CASSSSYEQYF. The CDR3 nucleotides are TGTGCCAGCAGCAGCTCCTACGAGCAGTACTTC.

The chain joins TRBV5-4 to TRBJ1-5; TRBD1 might be the D (6 bases). CDR1 is SGHNT and CDR2 is YYREEE in the germline V gene (reference sequence). V was pared by 4 bases and J by 4 bases, with 9 bases between. CDR3 length equals 13 residues. The CDR3, as DNA: TGTGCCAGCAGCCCTGGACAGAATCAGCCCCAGCATTTT. Translation gives CASSPGQNQPQHF. Full variable domain (missing parts from reference TRBV5-4 and TRBJ1-5): ETGVTQSPTHLIKTRGQQVTLRCSSQSGHNTVSWYQQALGQGPQFIFQYYREEENGRGNFPPRFSGLQFPNYSSELNVNALELDDSALYLCASSPGQNQPQHFGDGTRLSIL.

Remarks on this clone: The sample has other DNA sequences that encode this CDR3 too. J is TRBJ1-1 and V is TRBV2; TRBD1 might be the D (5 bases). V was trimmed by 3 bases and J by 2 bases, leaving 7 bases between them. The length of the CDR3 is 13 residues. Germline CDR1 SNHLY, CDR2 FYNNEI. The CDR3 here is CASSDQGNTEAFF. The CDR3 DNA sequence: TGTGCCAGCAGTGACCAGGGTAACACTGAAGCTTTCTTT.

This clone came up a few times. The chain combines TRBV9 with TRBJ2-2; D remains unclear. This CDR3 region has 12 residues. Germline assignment: CDR1 SGDLS and CDR2 YYNGEE. The germline V and J ends were trimmed by 7 bases and 4 bases, with 8 bases remaining between them. The CDR3 spells CASGRSTGELFF. CDR3 in DNA: TGTGCCAGCGGCAGAAGCACCGGGGAGCTGTTTTTT.

This clone came up once. At one end the junction does not follow the germline gene, possibly because of a read error. This rearrangement joins TRBV10-3 to TRBJ2-3, with 16 bases identical to TRBD2. Germline V gene sequence: CDR1 ENHRY, CDR2 SYGVKD. The CDR3 runs 19 residues. The CDR3 protein is CAISESLGLAGGSTDTRYF. CDR3 bases: TGTGCCATCAGTGAGTCCCTGGGACTAGCGGGAGGGAGCACAGATACGCGGTATTTT.

J is TRBJ2-5 and V is TRBV11-2; weak D call: TRBD1 (5 bases). With 2 bases removed from V and 5 bases from J, the gap between germline ends came to 12 bases. This CDR3 spans 14 amino acids. Germline V gives CDR1 SGHAT, CDR2 FQNNGV. Here the CDR3 DNA reads TGTGCCAGCAGCTTAATGGGGCTAAGGGAGACCCAGTACTTC. Translating gives CASSLMGLRETQYF.

This chain uses TRBV5-4 with TRBJ1-1; TRBD1 matches 8 bases. Germline-derived CDR1 and CDR2 are SGHNT and YYREEE (reference sequence). Trimming cost V 4 bases and J 2 bases; bases outside gene matches: 1. The CDR3 consists of 13 residues. CDR3 region: CASSGQGNTEAFF. CDR3 DNA sequence: TGTGCCAGCAGCGGACAGGGAAACACTGAAGCTTTCTTT.

This clone was counted between two and nine times. The chain carries TRBV6-6 and TRBJ1-5; 7 positions agree with TRBD1. The CDR3 has 15 amino acids. V gave up 6 bases and J gave up 7 bases; unmatched junction bases: 12. Germline CDR1 and CDR2: MNHNY and SVGAGI (reference sequence). CDR3 sequence (DNA): TGTGCCAGCAGCCCAGGACAGGCGGAGGGCCAGCCCCAGCATTTT. Translation: CASSPGQAEGQPQHF.

The CDR3 DNA reads TGTGCCAGCAGCAGCGGAAGGAGCACAGATACGCAGTATTTT. Its translation is CASSSGRSTDTQYF. The V gene is TRBV21-1, the J gene TRBJ2-3; TRBD2, as called in the table, went unchecked against the DNA. TRBV21-1 constitutes a pseudogene. The CDR3 sequence is 14 residues long.

This clone was observed once. The CDR3 bases are TGTGCCAGCAGTGAAGGGACAGGGCCCCAAGAGACCCAGTACTTC. It is translated as CASSEGTGPQETQYF. V is TRBV25-1 and J is TRBJ2-5; TRBD1 matches 9 bases. Trimming removed 2 bases from V and 1 base from J; junction bases left unmatched: 2. Germline V gene sequence: CDR1 MGHDK, CDR2 SYGVNS. This CDR3 is built from 15 residues.

This chain connects TRBV2 to TRBJ2-2; perhaps TRBD2 as D (6 bases). V was clipped by 11 bases and J by 6 bases, with 22 bases between them. Germline lookup yields CDR1 SNHLY and CDR2 FYNNEI. There are 15 residues in the CDR3. The CDR3 here is CACSLTSISPGELFF. The CDR3 nucleotides are TGTGCCTGCTCGTTGACTAGTATTTCCCCCGGGGAGCTGTTTTTT. The variable domain in full, with the rest retrieved from reference TRBV2 and TRBJ2-2, is EPEVTQTPSHQVTQMGQEVILRCVPISNHLYFYWYRQILGQKVEFLVSFYNNEISEKSEIFDDQFSVERPDGSNFTLKIRSTKLEDSAMYFCACSLTSISPGELFFGEGSRLTVL.